This TCR beta chain appears in the sequencing data of a study of blood T cell repertoires in COVID-19. Study as a whole: Sites in the United States, Italy and Spain provided acute and convalescent COVID-19 samples. Sources were T cells, B-cell-depleted T cells, or PBMCs; the material itself was cDNA or gDNA.

The germline V and J ends were trimmed by 3 bases and 5 bases, with 8 bases remaining between them. The length of the CDR3 is 14 residues. Germline CDR1 and CDR2: MNHEY and SMNVEV (reference sequence). Methods used by the authors: Counts of nucleated cells, estimated from reference gene primer amplification, were obtained. The assay was immunoSEQ multiplex PCR, and TCRdb's table has in-frame clones only and misses some. For V, J and clone size, that table is used; D and trimming come from the DNA. There are 110,000 or so clones in the sample; approximately 80% occur only once, and around 8% lies in the top ten.

The sample taken for sequencing was peripheral blood. The TCR was taken from a woman aged 40 to 50 with acute or convalescent COVID-19. This chain links TRBV27 with TRBJ1-6; D is unclear. CDR3 in amino acids: CASSFYRDNSPLHF. In DNA form, the CDR3 reads TGTGCCAGCAGTTTCTACAGAGATAATTCACCCCTCCACTTT.